This is a list of T cell receptor beta chains from one sample in a study of persistence of HIV-infected CD4 T cells. Here immunoSEQ multiplex PCR was the method, and the copy in TCRdb shows in-frame clones only, minus some. The repertoire consists of 40,000 to 55,000 clones, with about 80% occurring once and the leading ten covering around 2.9%. Their target antigens are unknown. Sample: CD4+ T cells sorted from PBMCs after 18-hour stimulation, taken from a patient who received antiretroviral therapy. The receptors originated from an adult man with HIV who was CMV-seropositive. The CDR3 runs from the conserved cysteine through the conserved F or W. D genes are given only for firm matches. Rows may omit the clone size; those that give it use once, few, many or a size class.

v_call	clone_size	j_call	d_call	cdr3_nt	cdr3_aa
TRBV19	-	TRBJ1-2	-	TGTGCCAGTAGTCCTAATTACGGCGGCTACACCTTC	CASSPNYGGYTF
TRBV5-1	few	TRBJ1-2	-	TGCGCCAGCAGCTTGGAAGGGGTCGACTATGGCTACACCTTC	CASSLEGVDYGYTF
TRBV4-3	few	TRBJ2-4	-	TGCGCCAGCAGCCAAGATCGAAGAGATCTAGCCAAAAACATTCAGTACTTC	CASSQDRRDLAKNIQYF
TRBV15	-	TRBJ2-5	-	TGTGCCACCGGAGGCAGGGCCCGAGAGACCCAGTACTTC	CATGGRARETQYF
TRBV27	few	TRBJ2-7	-	TGTGCCAGCAGTGTATCTAGAAGGAGCTCCTACGAGCAGTACTTC	CASSVSRRSSYEQYF
TRBV4-3	once	TRBJ1-1	-	TGCGCCAGCAGCCAAGAATTATTACGGGACGGCTGGATGAACACTGAAGCTTTCTTT	CASSQELLRDGWMNTEAFF
TRBV3-1/TRBV3-2	once	TRBJ2-2	TRBD2	TGTGCCAGCAGCCGTCGGACTAGCGGGGGCGCTTTGAACACCGGGGAGCTGTTTTTT	CASSRRTSGGALNTGELFF
TRBV2	few	TRBJ1-1	-	TGTGCCAGCAGTGTCAGGCTGAAAGCTTTCTTT	CASSVRLKAFF
TRBV7-9	few	TRBJ1-5	-	TGTGCCAGCAGCTTAGAAGGGCCAGGAGTCAATCAGCCCCAGCATTTT	CASSLEGPGVNQPQHF
TRBV6-6	-	TRBJ2-6	-	TGTGCCAGCAGTCGAGTATGGGACGGCTACTCTGGGGCCAACGTCCTGACTTTC	CASSRVWDGYSGANVLTF
TRBV19	once	TRBJ1-2	-	TGTGCCAGTAGTTCCAGGGGCTATGGCTACACCTTC	CASSSRGYGYTF
TRBV19	-	TRBJ2-5	TRBD1	TGTGCCAGTAGTATAGATGGGACAGTTGAGACCCAGTACTTC	CASSIDGTVETQYF
TRBV10-3	-	TRBJ1-1	TRBD1	TGTGCCGTCAAGAGAGCCGGGACAGAGAACACTGAAGCTTTCTTT	CAVKRAGTENTEAFF
TRBV4-1	few	TRBJ2-7	TRBD1	TGCGCCAGCAGCCAAGTTTTCCGGGACAGCTCCTACGAGCAGTACTTC	CASSQVFRDSSYEQYF
TRBV7-3	-	TRBJ1-1	-	TGTGCCAGCAGCCGAGACCCAGCGCGAGGCACTGAAGCTTTCTTT	CASSRDPARGTEAFF
TRBV19	-	TRBJ2-7	-	TGTGCCAGTAGCCCGACAGGTAACTACGAGCAGTACTTC	CASSPTGNYEQYF
TRBV19	-	TRBJ2-6	-	TGTGCCAGTAGTATAAGAGGGAATACTGGGGCCAACGTCCTGACTTTC	CASSIRGNTGANVLTF
TRBV6-5	-	TRBJ1-2	TRBD1	TGTGCCAGCAGTTACTCGGGACAGGGAGGGTATGGCTACACCTTC	CASSYSGQGGYGYTF
TRBV11-2	-	TRBJ1-2	TRBD1	TGTGCCAGCCGCCCCTTGAAGGGGGCGGTAGGCTATGGCTACACCTTC	CASRPLKGAVGYGYTF
TRBV2	-	TRBJ2-2	-	TGTGCCAGCGCCAGGGCGAACACCGGGGAGCTGTTTTTT	CASARANTGELFF
TRBV12-3/TRBV12-4	-	TRBJ2-1	-	TGTGCCAGCAGTTTCAGCTCCTACAATGAGCAGTTCTTC	CASSFSSYNEQFF
TRBV5-4	-	TRBJ1-2	-	TGTGCCAGCAGCCCCGATGAGAACTATGGCTACACCTTC	CASSPDENYGYTF
TRBV10-3	-	TRBJ2-1	-	TGTGCCATCAGGGGGACCCAATACAATGAGCAGTTCTTC	CAIRGTQYNEQFF
TRBV9	-	TRBJ2-1	-	TGTGCCAGCAGCGCAGACGGTCCCTCCTACAATGAGCAGTTCTTC	CASSADGPSYNEQFF
TRBV9	few	TRBJ2-1	-	TGTGCCAGCAGCGATCGCCTTAAGGGGAATAATGAGCAGTTCTTC	CASSDRLKGNNEQFF
TRBV19	-	TRBJ2-2	-	TGTGCCAGTGGAGGCGCGGGGCACACCGGGGAGCTGTTTTTT	CASGGAGHTGELFF
TRBV30	once	TRBJ1-2	TRBD1	TGTGCCTGGAACAGGGACAGGCAAAACTATGGCTACACCTTC	CAWNRDRQNYGYTF
TRBV9	-	TRBJ2-2	-	TGTGCCAGCAGCGTAGCGGCGGGGAGATACACCGGGGAGCTGTTTTTT	CASSVAAGRYTGELFF
TRBV4-2	few	TRBJ2-5	TRBD2	TGTGCCAGCAGCCAAGTTGAGCAGCGGGGGGCAGAGACCCAGTACTTC	CASSQVEQRGAETQYF
TRBV6-5	few	TRBJ2-3	-	TGTGCCAGTCGACTTCGGCCGCTGGGGGATACGCAGTATTTT	CASRLRPLGDTQYF
TRBV10-3	-	TRBJ1-6	-	TGTGCCACCCTCGACACATGGGGATCTTCACCCCTCCACTTT	CATLDTWGSSPLHF
TRBV28	-	TRBJ2-3	-	TGTGCCAGCAGCCGACTAGTGGGGACAGATACGCAGTATTTT	CASSRLVGTDTQYF
TRBV4-2	-	TRBJ1-2	-	TGTGCCAGCAGCCAAGATAGGGTCTCTCTGGTAGGCTACACCTTC	CASSQDRVSLVGYTF
TRBV7-8	-	TRBJ1-2	-	TGTGCCAGCAGCAAGGGGGAACTGGGTTTTGGCTACACCTTC	CASSKGELGFGYTF
TRBV2	-	TRBJ1-5	-	TGTGCCAGCAGTGAGAGAAGAAGCAATCAGCCCCAGCATTTT	CASSERRSNQPQHF
TRBV7-2	-	TRBJ2-7	TRBD1	TGTGCCAGCAGCTTAGGGACAGGGGCCCGAAACCAACTTTACGAGCAGTACTTC	CASSLGTGARNQLYEQYF
TRBV5-1	-	TRBJ2-7	TRBD1	TGCGCCAGCAGCTTAACCCCAGGGGGACAGGGACCCCACGAGCAGTACTTC	CASSLTPGGQGPHEQYF
TRBV5-1	-	TRBJ1-2	TRBD1	TGCGCCAGCAGCGAGACTGGACAGGGGGTAGGCTACACCTTC	CASSETGQGVGYTF
TRBV28	-	TRBJ1-6	-	TGTGCCAGCAGTTTACAGGGTAGGAATTCACCCCTCCACTTT	CASSLQGRNSPLHF
TRBV13	once	TRBJ2-7	-	TGTGCCAGCAGCTCGTTTAGGGCGAACGAGCAGTACTTC	CASSSFRANEQYF
TRBV19	medium-sized	TRBJ1-1	TRBD1	TGTGCCAGTAGTATCGGCGTGGGGGCAGGGGGATTTAACACTGAAGCTTTCTTT	CASSIGVGAGGFNTEAFF
TRBV19	-	TRBJ1-5	-	TGTGCCAGTAACTCCGGCCGGGCCAGGCTCAATCAGCCCCAGCATTTT	CASNSGRARLNQPQHF
TRBV30	-	TRBJ2-1	TRBD2	TGTGCCTGGAGTGTGTTACAATTATTGACTAGCGGGGGCCATAGGAGCTCCTACAATGAGCAGTTCTTC	CAWSVLQLLTSGGHRSSYNEQFF
TRBV7-9	-	TRBJ1-4	-	TGTGCCAGCAGCTTAAAGTCCAGGGTTGATGAAAAACTGTTTTTT	CASSLKSRVDEKLFF
TRBV12-3/TRBV12-4	-	TRBJ1-1	-	TGTGCCAGCAGTTTAGTAGCCCGGACCGAAGCTTTCTTT	CASSLVARTEAFF
TRBV30	-	TRBJ1-5	TRBD1	TGTGCCTGGGACCCCGGACAGGCCGGGAGCAATCAGCCCCAGCATTTT	CAWDPGQAGSNQPQHF
TRBV6-4	-	TRBJ1-2	-	TGTGCCAGCAGTGACCGCAGGGCTGGCTACACCTTC	CASSDRRAGYTF
TRBV29-1	-	TRBJ2-5	-	TGCAGCGGCCGACCTCCTTATCAAGAGACCCAGTACTTC	CSGRPPYQETQYF
TRBV24-1	-	TRBJ2-4	-	TGTGCCACCAGTGAGCACCGGGTTGCGGGGAAAAACATTCAGTACTTC	CATSEHRVAGKNIQYF
TRBV7-9	-	TRBJ1-2	-	TGTGCCAGCAGCTTATCCCACTCTAACTATGGCTACACCTTC	CASSLSHSNYGYTF
TRBV5-6	-	TRBJ1-1	TRBD1	TGTGCCAGCAGCTTGACAGGGGAGCAGGACACTGAAGCTTTCTTT	CASSLTGEQDTEAFF
TRBV7-9	-	TRBJ2-7	-	TGTGCCAGCAGCCTTACTAGTTACGAGCAGTACTTC	CASSLTSYEQYF
TRBV24-1	medium-sized	TRBJ2-1	-	TGTGCCACCATGAATGGGGTGTCGGGTGAGCAGTTCTTC	CATMNGVSGEQFF
TRBV30	-	TRBJ2-7	-	TGTGCCTGGAGTGGAACTACAGGGTACTCCTACGAGCAGTACTTC	CAWSGTTGYSYEQYF
TRBV2	-	TRBJ1-3	TRBD1	TGTGCCAGCAGGAGGACAGGGGGTTACTCTGGAAACACCATATATTTT	CASRRTGGYSGNTIYF